This TCR beta chain is drawn from a study of regulatory T cells in long-lasting Graves disease (dated by TCRdb to 2020 to 2022). For the wider study: Antithyroid drugs had been taken for less than 3 months by newly diagnosed Graves' disease patients. Persistent Graves' disease patients were compared with newly diagnosed Graves' disease patients by peripheral blood TCR sequencing and RNA sequencing. The study took place in China and was registered as a clinical trial. A total of roughly 35 samples underwent TCR sequencing: roughly 13 from persistent and roughly 20 from newly diagnosed Graves' disease patients. General conclusions and limits of the study: TRBV28, TRBJ1-2 and TRBJ2-5 were preferentially used in persistent disease, while TRBV20-1 and TRBJ2-1 were favored in newly diagnosed disease. Persistent Graves' disease patients showed lower TCR Shannon entropy and fewer highly expanded clones than newly diagnosed patients, suggesting clonal expansion. Sequencing and analysis were limited to the TCR beta chain. The study examined only peripheral blood because the primary lesion, thyroid tissue, could not be accessed. As a limitation, the authors acknowledged that the small sample size may reduce accuracy. Patients with persistent disease shared more public clonotypes (about 2,500) than newly diagnosed patients did (966).

CDR3 length: 16 amino acids, cysteine to phenylalanine. The DNA shown is the 48-base CDR3, in frame from base 1. Reading the germline V gene gives CDR1 MDHEN and CDR2 SYDVKM. V trim: 4 bases; J trim: 2 bases; unmatched bases: 8. This clonotype was counted ten times or more. Its antigen target is currently unknown. Qualities for individual bases were not recorded, and no much larger clone is one base off. Library creation used multiplex PCR. Instrument used: Illumina HiSeq 4000. TCR beta libraries were built with iRepertoire HTBI primers and Arm-PCR amplification of CDR3 regions. Before sequencing, the PCR products underwent gel purification. As for how the authors treated the data: Gene usage analysis of CDR3 amino acid clonotypes used the approximately 62 TRBV and 14 TRBJ segments found across samples. Filtered high-quality paired reads were merged into contigs using COPE and FqMerger. Contigs were aligned with BLAST to IMGT TRBV, TRBD and TRBJ reference genes, and CDR3 was defined per IMGT. Any clonotype with a frequency above 0.1% was classified as a highly expanded clone. Repertoire diversity was measured by Shannon entropy, and V-J evenness by the Gini coefficient. Clonotypes shared by more than one individual were considered public. TCRdb trimmed the raw reads at Q25, called clones with MiXCR and kept productive beta chains. Records with the same CDR3 protein are collapsed into one entry carrying the most frequent genes and DNA. TCRdb's processing, not the study's, gives the V and J calls here. This sample has a few hundred thousand distinct CDR3 sequences in its table, and over 12% of those were observed once. 7.8% of the sample is in the top ten clones.

The time point label, read with the paper, signifies: newly diagnosed GD, antithyroid drugs for less than 3 months. RNA was extracted from PBMCs in TRIzol for both TCR sequencing and RNA sequencing. The diagnosis of Graves' disease followed American Thyroid Association guidelines. Recruitment of patients was carried out at an endocrinology department in Xi'an, China. Each patient gave about 8.1 milliliters of peripheral blood, collected in an EDTA anticoagulant tube. Ficoll Paque Plus density gradient separation was used to isolate PBMCs, and no further T cell sorting was done. An Agilent 2100 Bioanalyzer and agarose gel were used to assess RNA quality, and a NanoDrop 2000 was used to measure RNA concentration. This sample was also put to use in a study of T cells in Graves' hyperthyroidism and ophthalmopathy. The second investigation adds: Graves' hyperthyroidism was defined as stable when no progression to ophthalmopathy occurred over 18 months of follow-up. The hyperthyroidism patients were between 18 and 65 years old and newly diagnosed, with a disease duration of less than 2 months. Any patient with an uncontrolled infection, another autoimmune disease, pregnancy or lactation was excluded. Diagnoses were based on clinical symptoms, serum thyroxine and TRAb, thyroid ultrasound and orbital computed tomography. The first round of RT-PCR for the TCR CDR3 was performed with the HTBI primer set and the Qiagen OneStep RT-PCR kit. Blood samples also contained most of the expanded thyroid clonotypes (frequency above 0.001), which suggests that blood repertoires may reflect thyroid immune responses. A model built on a 13 V-J signature distinguished ophthalmopathy from stable hyperthyroidism, reaching about 89% sensitivity and 81% to 83% specificity in cross-validation and 80%/75% in testing. In validation, progression to ophthalmopathy was predicted by the model with 70.59% sensitivity and around 75% specificity, a median of approximately 7.1 months before onset. To identify distinguishing TCR V-J signatures, a discovery cohort of 95 to 100 patients was used, comprising 40 to 45 with Graves' ophthalmopathy and 57 with stable Graves' hyperthyroidism. An independent validation cohort of under 20 hyperthyroidism patients and about 16 patients who later progressed to ophthalmopathy tested prospective prediction of ophthalmopathy. The approximately 90 discovery patients were randomly split 7:3 into training and test sets. In addition, the study compared T-cell repertoires in thyroid tissue and in blood from over 5 Graves' hyperthyroidism patients. After sampling, hyperthyroidism patients received methimazole starting at 30 mg daily, and ophthalmopathy patients received high-dose intravenous methylprednisolone. A second multiplex PCR round built the libraries, followed by size selection and purification. Libraries were sequenced paired-end with 100 bp reads on an Illumina HiSeq2000. SOAPnuke was used to process the raw data, removing reads that contained adapters or uncalled bases, had a mean Phred below 15, or lacked an exact match to the constant primer or identifier. COPE v1.2.5 was used to merge the high-quality paired reads, and each unique nucleotide sequence was defined as a clonotype. MiTCR v1.1 was used to align clonotypes to the IMGT TRBV, TRBD and TRBJ reference segments. Only V-J combinations with frequency above 0.0001, covering 98% to 99.2% of repertoires, were analysed. The TCS score was defined as F50 (clonal expansion) divided by E x V (chaos), with BLOSUM62-based TCRdist calculated between CDR3 peptides within each V-J. Welch's t-statistics and random forest reduced around 520 V-J features to 10 to 15, which were used in a naive Bayes classifier (R e1071). Sample size was not statistically predetermined, and investigators were not blinded to group allocation. The paper describes TCR Vbeta CDR3 sequencing of about 140 peripheral blood samples, made up of roughly 45 ophthalmopathy patients, approximately 73 hyperthyroidism patients and 17 progressor patients.

This sequence was found in a woman in her 40s with Graves disease. Donor details come from another sample of the same person, matched by shared clones. This specimen consisted of peripheral blood mononuclear cells (PBMCs), obtained at new diagnosis, from a patient treated with antithyroid drugs. The rearrangement joined TRBV28 to TRBJ2-3, with TRBD2 matching 8 junction bases. The CDR3 protein sequence reads: CASSSPGLDPTDTQYF. The DNA reads TGTGCCAGCAGTTCACCGGGACTAGACCCCACAGATACGCAGTATTTT.